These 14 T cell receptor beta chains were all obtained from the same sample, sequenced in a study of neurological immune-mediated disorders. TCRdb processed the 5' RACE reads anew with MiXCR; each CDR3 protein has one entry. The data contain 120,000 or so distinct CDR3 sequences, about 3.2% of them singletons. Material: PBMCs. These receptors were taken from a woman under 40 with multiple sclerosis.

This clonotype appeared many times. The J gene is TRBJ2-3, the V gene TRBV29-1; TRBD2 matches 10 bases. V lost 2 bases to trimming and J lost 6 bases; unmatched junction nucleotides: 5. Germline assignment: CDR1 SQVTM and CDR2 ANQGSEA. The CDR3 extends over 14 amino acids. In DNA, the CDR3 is TGCAGCGTTGAAATAGCGGGGGGCATGGATACGCAGTATTTT. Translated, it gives CSVEIAGGMDTQYF.

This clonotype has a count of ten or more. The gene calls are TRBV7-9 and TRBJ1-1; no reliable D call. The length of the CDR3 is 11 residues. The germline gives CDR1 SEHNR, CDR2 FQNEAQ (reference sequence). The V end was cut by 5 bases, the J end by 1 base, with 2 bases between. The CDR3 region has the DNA TGTGCCAGCAGCCAGAACACTGAAGCTTTCTTT. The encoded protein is CASSQNTEAFF.

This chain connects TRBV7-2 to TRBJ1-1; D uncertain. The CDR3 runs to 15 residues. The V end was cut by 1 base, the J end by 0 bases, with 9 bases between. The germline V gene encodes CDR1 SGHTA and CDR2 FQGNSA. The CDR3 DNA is TGTGCCAGCAGCTTAGTGACTGACATGAACACTGAAGCTTTCTTT. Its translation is CASSLVTDMNTEAFF.

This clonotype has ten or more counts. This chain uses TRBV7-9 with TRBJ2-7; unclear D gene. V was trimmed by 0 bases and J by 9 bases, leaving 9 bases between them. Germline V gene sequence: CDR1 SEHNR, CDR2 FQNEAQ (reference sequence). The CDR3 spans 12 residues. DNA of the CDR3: TGTGCCAGCAGCTTAGCTGGGCGAGGGCAGTACTTC. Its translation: CASSLAGRGQYF.

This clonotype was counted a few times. CDR3 bases: TGTGCCAGCAGCGAGGACCGTTGGGGCGCTGAAGCTTTCTTT. This encodes CASSEDRWGAEAFF. This chain links TRBV6-1 with TRBJ1-1, with D tentatively TRBD1 (5 bases). The CDR3 runs to 14 residues. Germline loops: CDR1 MNHNS, CDR2 SASEGT. The V and J ends lost 6 bases and 6 bases respectively, with 17 bases between them.

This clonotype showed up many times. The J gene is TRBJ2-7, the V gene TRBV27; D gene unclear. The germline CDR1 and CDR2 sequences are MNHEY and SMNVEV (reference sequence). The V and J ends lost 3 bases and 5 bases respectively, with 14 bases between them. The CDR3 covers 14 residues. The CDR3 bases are TGTGCCAGCAGTTTCCTCGACGACATGGACGAGCAGTACTTC. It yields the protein CASSFLDDMDEQYF.

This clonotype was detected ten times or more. CDR3 coding DNA: TGTGCCAGCAGCTTTACCCGGGGTTCCTATGGCTACACCTTC. Translation gives CASSFTRGSYGYTF. The V gene is TRBV5-6, the J gene TRBJ1-2, with D hard to call. The germline V gene encodes CDR1 SGHDT and CDR2 YYEEEE. V dropped 2 bases and J dropped 4 bases, with 12 bases sitting between them. The CDR3 is 14 residues long. Using reference TRBV5-6 and TRBJ1-2 for the parts outside the CDR3, the full variable domain is DAGVTQSPTHLIKTRGQQVTLRCSPKSGHDTVSWYQQALGQGPQFIFQYYEEEERQRGNFPDRFSGHQFPNYSSELNVNALLLGDSALYLCASSFTRGSYGYTFGSGTRLTVV.

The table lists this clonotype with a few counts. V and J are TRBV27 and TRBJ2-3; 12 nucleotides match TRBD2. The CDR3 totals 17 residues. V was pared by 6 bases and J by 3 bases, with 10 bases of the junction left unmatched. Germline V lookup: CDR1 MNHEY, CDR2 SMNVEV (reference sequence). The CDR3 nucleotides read TGTGCCAGCAGATCTAGCGGGGGGGCTTTTGGAACAGATACGCAGTATTTT. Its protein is CASRSSGGAFGTDTQYF.

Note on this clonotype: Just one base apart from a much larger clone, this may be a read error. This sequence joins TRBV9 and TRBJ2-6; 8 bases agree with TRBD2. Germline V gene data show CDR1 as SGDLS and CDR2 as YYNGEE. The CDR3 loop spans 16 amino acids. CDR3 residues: CASSLRLAPEAKVLTF. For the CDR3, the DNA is TGTGCCAGCAGCCTCCGACTAGCGCCGGAGGCCAAAGTCCTGACTTTC.

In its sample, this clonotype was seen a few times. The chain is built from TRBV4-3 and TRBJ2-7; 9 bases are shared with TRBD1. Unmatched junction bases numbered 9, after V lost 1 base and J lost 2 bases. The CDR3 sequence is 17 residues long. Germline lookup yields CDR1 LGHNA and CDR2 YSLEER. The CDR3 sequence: CASSQAILGQGTYEQYF. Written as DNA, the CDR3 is TGCGCCAGCAGCCAAGCGATTCTGGGACAGGGAACCTACGAGCAGTACTTC.

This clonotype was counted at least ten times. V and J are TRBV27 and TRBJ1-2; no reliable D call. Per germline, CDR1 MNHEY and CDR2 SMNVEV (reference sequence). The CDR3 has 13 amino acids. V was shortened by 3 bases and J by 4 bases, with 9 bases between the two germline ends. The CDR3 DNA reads TGTGCCAGCAGTTTGGATAAAAGCTATGGCTACACCTTC. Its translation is CASSLDKSYGYTF.

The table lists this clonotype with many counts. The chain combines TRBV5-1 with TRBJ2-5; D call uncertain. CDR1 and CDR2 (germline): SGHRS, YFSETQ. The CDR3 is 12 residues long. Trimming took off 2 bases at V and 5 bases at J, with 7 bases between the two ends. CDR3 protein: CASSLGSETQYF. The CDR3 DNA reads TGCGCCAGCAGCTTAGGGTCGGAGACCCAGTACTTC. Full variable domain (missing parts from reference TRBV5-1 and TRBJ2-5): KAGVTQTPRYLIKTRGQQVTLSCSPISGHRSVSWYQQTPGQGLQFLFEYFSETQRNKGNFPGRFSGRQFSNSRSEMNVSTLELGDSALYLCASSLGSETQYFGPGTRLLVL.

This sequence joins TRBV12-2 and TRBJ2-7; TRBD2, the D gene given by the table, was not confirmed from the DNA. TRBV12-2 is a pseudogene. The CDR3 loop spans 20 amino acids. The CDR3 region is CASRLGYRTSGPEAPYEQYF. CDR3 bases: TGTGCAAGTCGCTTGGGGTATCGGACTAGCGGGCCCGAGGCCCCTTACGAGCAGTACTTC.

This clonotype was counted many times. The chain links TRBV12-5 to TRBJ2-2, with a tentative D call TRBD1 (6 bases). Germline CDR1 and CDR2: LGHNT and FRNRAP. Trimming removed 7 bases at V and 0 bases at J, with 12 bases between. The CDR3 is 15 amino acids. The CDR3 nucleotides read TGTGCTAGTGCGAAGACAGGCTCGAACACCGGGGAGCTGTTTTTT. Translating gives CASAKTGSNTGELFF.